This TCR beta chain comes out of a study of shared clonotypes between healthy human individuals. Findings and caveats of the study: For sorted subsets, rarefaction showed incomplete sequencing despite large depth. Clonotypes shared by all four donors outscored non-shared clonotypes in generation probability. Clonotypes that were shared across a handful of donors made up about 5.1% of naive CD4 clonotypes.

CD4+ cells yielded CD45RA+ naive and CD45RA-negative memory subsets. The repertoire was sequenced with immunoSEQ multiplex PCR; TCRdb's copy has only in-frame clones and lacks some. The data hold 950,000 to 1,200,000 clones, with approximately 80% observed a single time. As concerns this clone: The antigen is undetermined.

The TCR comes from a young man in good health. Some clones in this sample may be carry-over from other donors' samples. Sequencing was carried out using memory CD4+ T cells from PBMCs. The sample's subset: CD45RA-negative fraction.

The DNA for the CDR3 is TGTGCCAGCAGCTTAGAGGGTGGTAAGACTGAAGCTTTCTTT. It codes for CASSLEGGKTEAFF. The V call is TRBV7-9, the J call TRBJ1-1, with no clear D. CDR3 length: 14 amino acids. Germline values: CDR1 SEHNR, CDR2 FQNEAQ (reference sequence). V was trimmed by 1 base and J by 5 bases, leaving 11 bases between them.